This is a list of T cell receptor beta chains from one sample in a study of blood T cells in healthy people across ages. Using its own MiXCR run on the 5' RACE reads, TCRdb lists one record per CDR3 protein. The sample lists approximately 780,000 distinct CDR3 sequences; roughly 25% were seen once. These data are also associated with another study on T cells of mothers and their children.

Sequenced material: blood. These TCRs come from a boy under 18 in good health. Each CDR3 is given with its conserved first and last residue. D genes are given only for firm matches. Size tells how often a clone was seen (once, few, many) or the class of an expanded clone, and some rows leave it out.

d_gene,j_gene,abundance,v_gene,CDR3aa,CDR3nt
.,TRBJ1-4,few,TRBV7-6,CASSLITGPEKLFF,TGTGCCAGCAGCTTAATCACAGGGCCTGAAAAACTGTTTTTT
.,TRBJ2-5,.,TRBV15,CATAERFEYQEAQYF,TGTGCCACCGCGGAGCGCTTCGAGTACCAAGAGGCCCAGTACTTC
TRBD1,TRBJ1-4,few,TRBV6-5,CASRTGTGGGKLFF,TGTGCCAGCAGAACCGGGACAGGAGGCGGAAAACTGTTTTTT
TRBD2,TRBJ2-4,.,TRBV12-3/TRBV12-4,CASRLAGGLETQYF,TGTGCCAGCAGGCTAGCGGGGGGGTTGGAGACTCAGTACTTC
.,TRBJ1-3,.,TRBV7-9,CASSMTPGPSGNTIYF,TGTGCCAGCAGCATGACACCAGGCCCCTCTGGAAACACCATATATTTT
.,TRBJ2-3,.,TRBV7-3,CAGSLKSTDTQYF,TGTGCCGGCAGCTTAAAAAGCACAGATACGCAGTACTTT
.,TRBJ2-5,.,TRBV7-4,CASSTGLGQVGETQYF,TGTGCCAGCAGCACAGGACTTGGGCAGGTTGGAGAGACCCAGTACTTC
.,TRBJ1-5,.,TRBV5-5,CASSLALLSNQPQHF,TGTGCCAGCAGCCTCGCCCTACTTAGCAATCAGCCCCAGCATTTT
TRBD2,TRBJ2-1,few,TRBV4-1,CASSPPRGGKYNEQFF,TGCGCCAGCAGCCCTCCCCGGGGGGGAAAATACAATGAGCAGTTCTTC
TRBD2,TRBJ2-2,few,TRBV5-5,CASSSLAGENTGELFF,TGTGCCAGCAGCTCCCTAGCGGGGGAGAACACCGGGGAGCTGTTTTTT
.,TRBJ2-5,few,TRBV6-1,CASASPLWGETQYF,TGTGCCAGCGCGTCACCCCTATGGGGAGAGACCCAGTACTTC
TRBD2,TRBJ2-5,few,TRBV5-1,CASSLTSGTSPGARYF,TGCGCCAGCAGCTTGACTAGCGGGACCAGCCCGGGGGCCCGGTACTTC
.,TRBJ2-2,.,TRBV10-3,CAITSTGELFF,TGTGCCATCACCTCCACCGGGGAGCTGTTTTTT
TRBD2,TRBJ2-1,.,TRBV7-2,CASSFKSGGVGNEQFF,TGTGCCAGCAGCTTCAAGAGCGGGGGGGTGGGCAATGAGCAGTTCTTC
TRBD1,TRBJ2-2,.,TRBV5-5,CASSLGGQPTGELFF,TGTGCCAGCAGCTTGGGGGGACAGCCCACCGGGGAGCTGTTTTTT
.,TRBJ2-5,once,TRBV6-5,CASSYTRGRRETQYF,TGTGCCAGCAGTTACACCAGGGGCAGAAGAGAGACCCAGTACTTC
.,TRBJ2-3,.,TRBV5-1,CASSPLVKGRGTDTQYF,TGCGCCAGCAGCCCCCTTGTGAAGGGGCGTGGCACAGATACGCAGTATTTT
TRBD1,TRBJ2-5,.,TRBV14,CASSQGTGLRYGQYF,TGTGCCAGCAGCCAAGGGACAGGGCTTCGCTACGGGCAGTACTTC
.,TRBJ2-4,few,TRBV5-1,CASSLDRSGGPALAKNIQYF,TGCGCCAGCAGCTTGGACAGGTCGGGGGGCCCTGCCTTAGCCAAAAACATTCAGTACTTC
.,TRBJ1-3,few,TRBV25-1,CASRLTQGNTIYF,TGTGCCAGCCGGTTGACGCAGGGAAACACCATATATTTT
.,TRBJ2-3,.,TRBV30,CAWRRTDTQYF,TGTGCCTGGAGAAGGACGGATACGCAGTATTTT
.,TRBJ2-5,.,TRBV11-2,CASSSDFSNGETQYF,TGTGCCAGCAGCTCCGACTTTTCCAACGGGGAGACCCAGTACTTC
.,TRBJ2-5,.,TRBV6-6,CASNNERETQYF,TGTGCCAGCAATAACGAAAGAGAGACCCAGTACTTC
.,TRBJ2-1,few,TRBV14,CASSQVEGLFAEQFF,TGTGCCAGCAGCCAAGTTGAAGGTCTGTTTGCTGAGCAGTTCTTC
.,TRBJ1-5,few,TRBV4-1,CASSQGRPLGNGNQPQHF,TGCGCCAGCAGCCAAGGGCGGCCCTTAGGGAATGGGAATCAGCCCCAGCATTTT
.,TRBJ2-7,few,TRBV30,CAWSWRISYEQYF,TGTGCCTGGAGTTGGCGCATCTCCTACGAGCAGTACTTC
.,TRBJ2-3,.,TRBV6-1,CASSEWADTQYF,TGTGCCAGCAGTGAATGGGCAGATACGCAGTATTTT
.,TRBJ2-5,.,TRBV2,CASRPARPRRETQYF,TGTGCCAGCAGGCCTGCGCGGCCCCGCCGGGAGACCCAGTACTTC
.,TRBJ1-2,.,TRBV12-3/TRBV12-4,CASSRIGRDGYTF,TGTGCCAGCAGCCGGATTGGACGAGATGGCTACACCTTC
.,TRBJ1-4,.,TRBV30,CAWGIQGDEKLFF,TGTGCCTGGGGGATACAGGGAGATGAAAAACTGTTTTTT
.,TRBJ2-3,.,TRBV11-2,CASSFLLVADTQYF,TGTGCCAGCAGCTTCCTACTCGTTGCAGATACGCAGTATTTT
.,TRBJ1-6,few,TRBV6-5,CASTPSNRGSPLHF,TGTGCCAGCACCCCTTCCAATCGGGGTTCACCCCTCCACTTT
.,TRBJ2-3,few,TRBV20-1,CSAREGTDTQYF,TGCAGTGCTAGAGAGGGGACAGATACGCAGTATTTT
.,TRBJ1-6,.,TRBV21-1,CASSRGMLSPLHF,TGTGCCAGCAGCCGTGGAATGCTTTCACCCCTCCACTTT
.,TRBJ2-1,.,TRBV2,CASSEESGSDEQFF,TGTGCCAGCAGTGAAGAGTCAGGGAGCGATGAGCAGTTCTTC
TRBD1,TRBJ2-7,few,TRBV28,CASRGQGNPEPYF,TGTGCCAGCAGAGGACAGGGGAATCCCGAGCCGTACTTC
.,TRBJ2-7,few,TRBV20-1,CSASPDRILEQYF,TGCAGTGCTAGCCCCGACAGGATCCTCGAGCAGTACTTC
.,TRBJ1-2,.,TRBV19,CASISPRGNYGYTF,TGTGCCAGTATTTCCCCCAGAGGCAACTATGGCTACACCTTC
.,TRBJ2-2,.,TRBV20-1,CSARDTRGPGELFF,TGCAGTGCTAGAGATACTAGGGGCCCCGGGGAGCTGTTTTTT
.,TRBJ2-7,few,TRBV7-2,CASSLVPGLTYEQYF,TGTGCCAGCAGCTTAGTTCCGGGACTCACCTACGAGCAGTACTTC
.,TRBJ2-5,.,TRBV29-1,CSVAGFDQETQYF,TGCAGCGTTGCGGGATTCGACCAAGAGACCCAGTACTTC
.,TRBJ1-1,.,TRBV9,CASSPRGDPVDTEAFF,TGTGCCAGCAGCCCGCGCGGGGACCCCGTTGACACTGAAGCTTTCTTT
.,TRBJ1-4,.,TRBV7-2,CASSLAGTTNEKLFF,TGTGCCAGCAGCTTAGCGGGGACGACAAATGAAAAACTGTTTTTT
.,TRBJ2-5,few,TRBV12-3/TRBV12-4,CASSFEGNQETQYF,TGTGCCAGCAGTTTCGAGGGGAACCAAGAGACCCAGTACTTC
.,TRBJ1-3,.,TRBV6-5,CASSLDGSGNTIYF,TGTGCCAGCAGTTTGGACGGCTCTGGAAACACCATATATTTT
TRBD2,TRBJ2-3,.,TRBV10-3,CAISDTPSGPHTDTQYF,TGTGCCATCAGTGACACTCCTAGCGGGCCTCACACAGATACGCAGTATTTT
.,TRBJ2-4,.,TRBV12-3/TRBV12-4,CASSLAGGGNIQYF,TGTGCCAGCAGTTTAGCGGGGGGTGGAAACATTCAGTACTTC
TRBD1,TRBJ2-7,.,TRBV3-1,CASSQEGTGDEQYF,TGTGCCAGCAGCCAAGAGGGGACAGGGGACGAGCAGTACTTC
TRBD2,TRBJ2-3,.,TRBV20-1,CSARSSGYTDTQYF,TGCAGTGCTAGATCTAGCGGCTACACAGATACGCAGTATTTT
.,TRBJ2-5,few,TRBV15,CATSRDSAEETQYF,TGTGCCACCAGCAGAGATTCAGCTGAAGAGACCCAGTACTTC
.,TRBJ2-5,once,TRBV20-1,CSAFDQEALETQYF,TGCAGTGCCTTCGACCAGGAGGCCTTGGAGACCCAGTACTTC
TRBD1,TRBJ1-1,.,TRBV6-5,CASTRGLGAEAFF,TGTGCCAGCACCAGGGGGTTGGGGGCTGAAGCTTTCTTT
.,TRBJ2-2,few,TRBV3-1,CASSQVSGAGELFF,TGTGCCAGCAGCCAAGTCTCAGGGGCCGGGGAGCTGTTTTTT
TRBD1,TRBJ2-4,.,TRBV9,CASSVSGGTGPTFQYF,TGTGCCAGCAGCGTCAGTGGGGGGACAGGCCCTACCTTTCAGTACTTC
TRBD2,TRBJ2-2,once,TRBV6-2/TRBV6-3,CASLWEGNTGELFF,TGTGCCAGCCTATGGGAGGGGAACACCGGGGAGCTGTTTTTT